The clone carrying this TCR beta chain was seen only a few times. What it recognizes is unknown. The data were produced by immunoSEQ multiplex PCR, yet TCRdb's version contains in-frame clones alone and is incomplete. The repertoire holds 90,000 to 110,000 clones, with less than 90% as singletons. This entry belongs to a study of identifying expanded T cells in peripheral blood. No infections or other immune events were documented during collection. CDR1 and CDR2 from the germline V gene are LNHNV and YYDKDF (reference sequence). The ends lost 1 base at V and 1 base at J; junction bases unmatched: 1. The length of the CDR3 is 15 residues. Overall study results and limits: Differentially abundant clones: 0.95 to 1.5 between replicates, around 17 at roughly 15 days, approximately 19 at four.

The rearrangement uses TRBV15 and TRBJ2-1; TRBD1 matches 7 bases. Sequencing was performed on blood. This receptor was obtained from a person aged 18 to 70 in good health. The chain's CDR3 is CATSRGDRSYNEQFF. The CDR3 DNA reads as TGTGCCACCAGCAGAGGGGACAGATCCTACAATGAGCAGTTCTTC.